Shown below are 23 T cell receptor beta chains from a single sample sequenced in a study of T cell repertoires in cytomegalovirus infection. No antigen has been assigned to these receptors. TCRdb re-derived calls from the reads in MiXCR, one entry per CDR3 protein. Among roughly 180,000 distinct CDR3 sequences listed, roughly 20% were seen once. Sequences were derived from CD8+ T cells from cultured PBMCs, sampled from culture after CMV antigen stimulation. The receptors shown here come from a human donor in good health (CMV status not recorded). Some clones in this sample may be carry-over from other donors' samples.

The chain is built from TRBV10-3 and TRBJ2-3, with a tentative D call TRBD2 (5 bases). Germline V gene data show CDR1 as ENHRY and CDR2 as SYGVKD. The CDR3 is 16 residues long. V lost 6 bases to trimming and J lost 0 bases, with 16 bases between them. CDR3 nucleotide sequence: TGTGCCATCAGGGACTTTCTGAGCGACAGCACAGATACGCAGTATTTT. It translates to CAIRDFLSDSTDTQYF.

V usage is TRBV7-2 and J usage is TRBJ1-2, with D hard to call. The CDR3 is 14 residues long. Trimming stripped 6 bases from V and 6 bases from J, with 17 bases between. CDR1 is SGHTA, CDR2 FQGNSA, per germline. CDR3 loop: CASRNALYEDGYTF. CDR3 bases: TGTGCCAGCAGAAACGCGCTCTACGAGGATGGCTACACCTTC.

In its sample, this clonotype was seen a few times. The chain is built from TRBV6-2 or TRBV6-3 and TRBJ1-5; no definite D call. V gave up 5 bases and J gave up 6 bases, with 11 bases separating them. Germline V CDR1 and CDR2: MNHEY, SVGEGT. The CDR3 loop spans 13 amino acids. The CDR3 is CASSERVAQPQHF. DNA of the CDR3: TGTGCCAGCAGTGAACGGGTCGCTCAGCCCCAGCATTTT.

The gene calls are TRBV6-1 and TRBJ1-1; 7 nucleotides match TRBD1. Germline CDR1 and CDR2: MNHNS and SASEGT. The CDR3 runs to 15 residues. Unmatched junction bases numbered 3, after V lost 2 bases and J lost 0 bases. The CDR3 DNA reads TGTGCCAGCAGTGAACTACAGGGGCTGAACACTGAAGCTTTCTTT. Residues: CASSELQGLNTEAFF.

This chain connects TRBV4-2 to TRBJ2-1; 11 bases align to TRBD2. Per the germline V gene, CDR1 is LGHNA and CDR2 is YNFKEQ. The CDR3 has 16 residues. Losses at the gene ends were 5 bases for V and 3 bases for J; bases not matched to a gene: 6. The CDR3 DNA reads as TGTGCCAGCAGCTCCCTTAGCGGGGGGGACTACAATGAGCAGTTCTTC. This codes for CASSSLSGGDYNEQFF.

The CDR3 here is CASSLSQQGEQFF. In DNA, the CDR3 is TGTGCCAGCAGTTTATCACAGCAGGGTGAGCAGTTCTTC. V gene TRBV27 combines with J gene TRBJ2-1; tentative D call: TRBD1 (5 bases). Trimming took off 0 bases at V and 9 bases at J, with 9 bases between the two ends. CDR1 is MNHEY, CDR2 SMNVEV, per germline (reference sequence). The CDR3 is 13 amino acids.

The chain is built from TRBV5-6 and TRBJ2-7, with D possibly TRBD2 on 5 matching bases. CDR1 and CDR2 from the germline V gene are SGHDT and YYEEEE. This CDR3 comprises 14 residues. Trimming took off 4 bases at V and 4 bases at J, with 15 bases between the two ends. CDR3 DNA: TGTGCCAGCAGCACCTCTGAGGGAAAGTACGAGCAGTACTTC. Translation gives CASSTSEGKYEQYF.

The CDR3 region has the DNA TGTGCCAGCAGTCACAGGGTAGGCAGGGACCAGCCCCAGCATTTT. Translating gives CASSHRVGRDQPQHF. The rearrangement uses TRBV6-6 and TRBJ1-5; tentative D call: TRBD1 (6 bases). Trimming left V 5 bases short and J 7 bases short, with 18 bases between. Germline CDR1 MNHNY, CDR2 SVGAGI (reference sequence). CDR3 length: 15 amino acids.

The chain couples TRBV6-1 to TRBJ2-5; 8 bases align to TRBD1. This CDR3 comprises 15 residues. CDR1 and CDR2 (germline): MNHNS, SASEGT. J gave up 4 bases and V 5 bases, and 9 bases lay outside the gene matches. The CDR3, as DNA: TGTGCCAGCAGTCGGACCAGGGGGCGCGGAGAGACCCAGTACTTC. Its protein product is CASSRTRGRGETQYF.

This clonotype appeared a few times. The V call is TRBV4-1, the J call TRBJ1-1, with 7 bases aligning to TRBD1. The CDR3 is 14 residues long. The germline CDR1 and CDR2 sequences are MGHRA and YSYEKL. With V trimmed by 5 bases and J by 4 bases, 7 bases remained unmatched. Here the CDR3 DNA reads TGCGCCAGCAGCTACCAGGGGGAAAGCACTGAAGCTTTCTTT. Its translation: CASSYQGESTEAFF.

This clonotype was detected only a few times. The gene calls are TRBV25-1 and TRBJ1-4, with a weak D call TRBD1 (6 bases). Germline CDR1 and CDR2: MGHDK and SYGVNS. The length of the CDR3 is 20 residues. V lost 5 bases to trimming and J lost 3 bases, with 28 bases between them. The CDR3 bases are TGTGCCAGCAGTCCTCTCCCCGGGACATATAGCGGAAGGGCTAATGAAAAACTGTTTTTT. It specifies CASSPLPGTYSGRANEKLFF.

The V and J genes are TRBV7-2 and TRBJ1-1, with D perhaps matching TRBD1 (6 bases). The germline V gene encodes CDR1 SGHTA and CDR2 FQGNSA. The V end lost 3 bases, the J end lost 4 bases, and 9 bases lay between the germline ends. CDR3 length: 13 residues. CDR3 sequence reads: CASSFPRGTEAFF. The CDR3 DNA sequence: TGTGCCAGCAGCTTCCCCAGGGGCACTGAAGCTTTCTTT. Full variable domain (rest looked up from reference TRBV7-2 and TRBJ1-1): GAGVSQSPSNKVTEKGKDVELRCDPISGHTALYWYRQSLGQGLEFLIYFQGNSAPDKSGLPSDRFSAERTGGSVSTLTIQRTQQEDSAVYLCASSFPRGTEAFFGQGTRLTVV.

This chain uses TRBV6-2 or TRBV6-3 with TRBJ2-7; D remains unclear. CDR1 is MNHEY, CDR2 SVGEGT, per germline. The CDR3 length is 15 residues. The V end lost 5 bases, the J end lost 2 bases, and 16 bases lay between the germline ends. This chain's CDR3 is CASSPPVGLAYEQYF. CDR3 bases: TGTGCCAGCAGTCCCCCAGTAGGGTTGGCCTACGAGCAGTACTTC.

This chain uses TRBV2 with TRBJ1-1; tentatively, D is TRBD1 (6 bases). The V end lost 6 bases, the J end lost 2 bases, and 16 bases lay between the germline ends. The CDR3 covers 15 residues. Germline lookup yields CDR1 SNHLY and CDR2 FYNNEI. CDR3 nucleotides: TGTGCCAGCAGGCAAAGGGACACACTAAACACTGAAGCTTTCTTT. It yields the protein CASRQRDTLNTEAFF.

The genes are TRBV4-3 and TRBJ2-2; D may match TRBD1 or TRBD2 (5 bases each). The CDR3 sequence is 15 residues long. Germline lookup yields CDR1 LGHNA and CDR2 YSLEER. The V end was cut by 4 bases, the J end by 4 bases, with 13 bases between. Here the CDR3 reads CASSPGDLLTGELFF. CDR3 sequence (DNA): TGCGCCAGCAGCCCTGGGGACCTGCTCACCGGGGAGCTGTTTTTT.

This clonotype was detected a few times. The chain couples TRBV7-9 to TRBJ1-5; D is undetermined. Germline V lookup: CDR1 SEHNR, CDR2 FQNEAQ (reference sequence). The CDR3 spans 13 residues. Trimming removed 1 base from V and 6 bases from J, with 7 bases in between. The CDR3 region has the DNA TGTGCCAGCAGCTTAGGTGGAACTCAGCCCCAGCATTTT. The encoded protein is CASSLGGTQPQHF.

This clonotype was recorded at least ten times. The CDR3 DNA reads TGTGCCAGCAGTTACTCAGCTTTGGGGGCATCGGCTTTCTTT. This codes for CASSYSALGASAFF. The chain is built from TRBV6-5 and TRBJ1-1; a possible D gene is TRBD1 (6 bases). This CDR3 is built from 14 residues. Germline values: CDR1 MNHEY, CDR2 SVGAGI. V lost 0 bases to trimming and J lost 11 bases, with 16 bases between them.

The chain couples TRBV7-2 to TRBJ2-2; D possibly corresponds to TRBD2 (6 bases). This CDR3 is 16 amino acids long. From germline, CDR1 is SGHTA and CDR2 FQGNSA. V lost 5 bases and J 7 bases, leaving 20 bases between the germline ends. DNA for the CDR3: TGTGCCAGCAGCGAACCTACCAATTGGGAGGTCGGGGAGCTGTTTTTT. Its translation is CASSEPTNWEVGELFF.

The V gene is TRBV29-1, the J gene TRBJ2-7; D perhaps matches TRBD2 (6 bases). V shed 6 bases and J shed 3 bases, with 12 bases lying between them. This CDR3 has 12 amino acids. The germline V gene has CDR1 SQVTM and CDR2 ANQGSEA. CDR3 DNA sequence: TGCAGCGTCTTGAACGGGGGCTACGAGCAGTACTTC. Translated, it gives CSVLNGGYEQYF.

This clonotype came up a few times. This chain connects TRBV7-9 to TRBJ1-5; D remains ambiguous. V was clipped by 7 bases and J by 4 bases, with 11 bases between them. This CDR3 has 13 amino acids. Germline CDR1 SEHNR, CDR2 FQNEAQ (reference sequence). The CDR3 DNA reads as TGTGCCAGCACCCCGGCATCGAATCAGCCCCAGCATTTT. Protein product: CASTPASNQPQHF.

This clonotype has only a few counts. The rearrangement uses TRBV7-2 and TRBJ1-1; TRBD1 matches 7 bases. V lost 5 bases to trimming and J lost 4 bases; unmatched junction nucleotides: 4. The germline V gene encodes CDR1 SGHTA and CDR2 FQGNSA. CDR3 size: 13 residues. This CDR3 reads CASSGDSGTEAFF. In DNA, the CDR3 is TGTGCCAGCAGCGGGGACAGCGGCACTGAAGCTTTCTTT.

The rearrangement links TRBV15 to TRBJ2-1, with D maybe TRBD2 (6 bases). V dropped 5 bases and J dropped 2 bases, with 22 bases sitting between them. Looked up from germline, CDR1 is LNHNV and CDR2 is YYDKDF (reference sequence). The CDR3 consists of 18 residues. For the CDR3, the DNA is TGTGCCACCAGCTCCCGGGACTTCCTCCCCCAGCCCTACAATGAGCAGTTCTTC. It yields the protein CATSSRDFLPQPYNEQFF.

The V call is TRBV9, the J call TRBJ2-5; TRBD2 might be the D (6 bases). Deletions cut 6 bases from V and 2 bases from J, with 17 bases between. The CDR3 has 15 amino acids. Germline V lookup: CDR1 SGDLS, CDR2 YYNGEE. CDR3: CASTSGQSPQETQYF. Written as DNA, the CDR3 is TGTGCCAGCACCAGCGGGCAGTCACCACAAGAGACCCAGTACTTC.